This T cell receptor (beta chain) was identified in a study of T cell repertoires in cytomegalovirus infection. Germline V gene sequence: CDR1 LGHDT, CDR2 YNNKEL (reference sequence). V lost 1 base and J lost 3, with 10 bases in between. The CDR3 covers 15 residues. This clonotype has only a few counts. TCRdb re-analysed the reads in MiXCR, keeping a single row per CDR3 protein. The sample lists 250,000 or so distinct CDR3 sequences, more than 9% seen once, with 1.5% to 2% in the top ten. This TCR was recovered from a human donor in good health (CMV status not recorded). Some clones in this sample may be carry-over from other donors' samples. The V and J genes are TRBV3-1 and TRBJ1-5, with a weak D call TRBD1 (5 bases). Sequencing was performed on PBMCs. CDR3: CASSQGQQNNQPQHF. CDR3 in DNA: TGTGCCAGCAGCCAAGGACAGCAAAACAATCAGCCCCAGCATTTT.